The clone carrying this TCR beta chain has just one count. The CDR3 is 15 amino acids. V shed 4 bases and J 3 bases; nucleotides not matched to a gene: 6. CDR1 and CDR2 (germline): GTSNPN, SVGIG (reference sequence). Original processing notes: From reference gene primer amplification, estimates of nucleated cell counts were derived. Measured with immunoSEQ multiplex PCR; TCRdb has only the in-frame clones, and not every one. V, J and clone size derive from that table, while D and trimming were established from the DNA sequence. The sample lists more than 200,000 clones, over 75% occurring once. Recovered status in Cohort 3 required two negative PCRs, clearance, or symptom resolution. The entry originates in a study of blood T cell repertoires in COVID-19.

The TCR sequence derives from a man aged 35 to 55 who had recovered from COVID-19. The rearrangement links TRBV30 to TRBJ1-3, with TRBD1 matching over 10 bases. The sample was PBMCs or T cells enriched from blood (not recorded which). CDR3 DNA sequence: TGTGCCTGGAATGCTGACAGGGGGCATGGAAACACCATATATTTT. The encoded protein is CAWNADRGHGNTIYF.